The 12 T cell receptor beta chains below were found in one sample sequenced in a study of immune evolution from preneoplasia to lung adenocarcinoma. The protocol was immunoSEQ multiplex PCR, while the TCRdb copy is restricted to in-frame clones and leaves out a portion. The table lists approximately 9,500 clones, 90% of them singletons. Sequenced: FFPE invasive lung adenocarcinoma tissue. The source is a person aged 65 to 85 with invasive lung adenocarcinoma.

The chain is built from TRBV30 and TRBJ2-6; D is ambiguous. This CDR3 is 13 amino acids long. CDR1 and CDR2 (germline): GTSNPN, SVGIG (reference sequence). The V gene lost 0 bases and the J gene lost 2 bases, with 2 bases spanning the gap. For the CDR3, the DNA is TGTGCCTGGAGTGTACCTGGGGCCAACGTCCTGACTTTC. Translation gives CAWSVPGANVLTF.

The chain carries TRBV6-5 and TRBJ1-2; TRBD1 matches 7 bases. The V gene end was trimmed by 5 bases and the J gene end by 7 bases; junction bases not matched to a gene: 10. The germline gives CDR1 MNHEY, CDR2 SVGAGI. CDR3 length: 14 amino acids. As DNA, the CDR3 is TGTGCCAGCAGTCTAGACAGGGCTACAGGTGGCTACACCTTC. Its translation is CASSLDRATGGYTF.

J is TRBJ2-5 and V is TRBV19; 8 bases line up with TRBD1. Per the germline V gene, CDR1 is LNHDA and CDR2 is SQIVND (reference sequence). The length of the CDR3 is 14 residues. Trimming at V came to 5 bases and at J to 5 bases, leaving 7 bases not matched to a gene. Written as DNA, the CDR3 is TGTGCCAGTAGTGCAGGACAGGGATGGGAGACCCAGTACTTC. Translation: CASSAGQGWETQYF.

V is TRBV5-1 and J is TRBJ2-7, with a weak D call TRBD1 (5 bases). V dropped 5 bases and J dropped 2 bases, with 14 bases sitting between them. This CDR3 region has 14 residues. Germline CDR1 is SGHRS and CDR2 is YFSETQ. This CDR3 is CASSRQQGTYEQYF. CDR3 nucleotide sequence: TGCGCCAGCAGTCGTCAGCAGGGAACCTACGAGCAGTACTTC.

The CDR3 here is CASKQVYEQYF. The CDR3 nucleotides read TGTGCCAGCAAGCAGGTTTACGAGCAGTACTTC. The chain employs TRBV6-1 and TRBJ2-7; D gene ambiguous. Germline V lookup: CDR1 MNHNS, CDR2 SASEGT. V shed 7 bases and J shed 4 bases, with 8 bases lying between them. The CDR3 length is 11 residues.

V is TRBV6-1 and J is TRBJ2-5; a possible D gene is TRBD2 (6 bases). The length of the CDR3 is 15 residues. Trimming took 2 bases from V and 4 from J, leaving 14 bases between them. Germline assignment: CDR1 MNHNS and CDR2 SASEGT. The CDR3 reads CASSELRDGGETQYF. The CDR3 bases are TGTGCCAGCAGTGAACTCCGGGACGGGGGAGAGACCCAGTACTTC.

The J gene is TRBJ1-4, the V gene TRBV5-8, with 9 bases that match TRBD1. The V and J ends lost 4 bases and 3 bases, in that order; junction bases with no gene match: 10. Germline CDR1 is SGHTS and CDR2 is YDEGEE. The CDR3 contains 17 residues. The CDR3, as DNA: TGTGCCAGCAGCGAGGGGACAGGGAGCTCTGCTAATGAAAAACTGTTTTTT. Protein product: CASSEGTGSSANEKLFF.

J is TRBJ1-5 and V is TRBV19, with D hard to call. From germline, CDR1 is LNHDA and CDR2 SQIVND (reference sequence). The V end was cut by 8 bases, the J end by 0 bases, with 8 bases between. This CDR3 has 13 amino acids. CDR3 nucleotide sequence: TGTGCCAGTTCCCGGAATAGCAATCAGCCCCAGCATTTT. Translation: CASSRNSNQPQHF.

This clone was detected once. V and J are TRBV19 and TRBJ1-1; tentative D call: TRBD1 (5 bases). V was clipped by 5 bases and J by 11 bases, with 18 bases between them. CDR3 length: 13 residues. Germline V CDR1 and CDR2: LNHDA, SQIVND (reference sequence). CDR3 in DNA: TGTGCCAGTAGTCCTGGGACCCGAGGTACGGCTTTCTTT. This translates into CASSPGTRGTAFF.

V and J are TRBV2 and TRBJ2-1; D perhaps matches TRBD1 (6 bases). Trimming left V 0 bases short and J 7 bases short, with 10 bases between. The CDR3 runs 14 residues. Germline V CDR1 and CDR2: SNHLY, FYNNEI. CDR3 loop: CASSEARRGNEQFF. The CDR3 coding sequence is TGTGCCAGCAGTGAAGCTAGAAGGGGGAATGAGCAGTTCTTC. Full variable domain (outside the CDR3, taken from reference TRBV2 and TRBJ2-1): EPEVTQTPSHQVTQMGQEVILRCVPISNHLYFYWYRQILGQKVEFLVSFYNNEISEKSEIFDDQFSVERPDGSNFTLKIRSTKLEDSAMYFCASSEARRGNEQFFGPGTRLTVL.

The chain couples TRBV5-1 to TRBJ2-2, with D perhaps given as TRBD1 or TRBD2 (6 bases each). Germline loops: CDR1 SGHRS, CDR2 YFSETQ. CDR3 length equals 15 residues. The V end was cut by 4 bases, the J end by 4 bases, with 14 bases between. CDR3 DNA: TGCGCCAGCAGCCCGGAGGGACACTTCACCGGGGAGCTGTTTTTT. Protein product: CASSPEGHFTGELFF.

The J gene is TRBJ2-5, the V gene TRBV9; no firm D call. Per the germline V gene, CDR1 is SGDLS and CDR2 is YYNGEE. The length of the CDR3 is 14 residues. Trimming cost V 3 bases and J 4 bases, with 13 bases left between them. The CDR3 bases are TGTGCCAGCAGCGCCTCAGGCGCAGGAGAGACCCAGTACTTC. The encoded protein is CASSASGAGETQYF.